The 22 T cell receptor beta chains in this list originate from one sample, sequenced in a study of a mutant IDH1 vaccine in newly diagnosed glioma. The assay was immunoSEQ multiplex PCR, and TCRdb's table has in-frame clones only and misses some. The data show tens of thousands of clones, with 75% to 90% seen just once and 0.6% to 0.95% held by the top ten. Time point indicated: week 23, last vaccination. A single vaccine dose contained 300 ug of mutant IDH1 20-mer peptide, and topical imiquimod was used with it. Antigens for these TCRs are unknown. Sequenced material: PBMCs, taken from a glioma patient whose treatment included an IDH1 peptide vaccine. Every receptor here comes from a woman aged 45 to 65 with glioma.

CDR3 sequence reads: CASSQGGSGSGRDYEQYF. In nucleotides, the CDR3 is TGCGCCAGCAGCCAAGGTGGCAGCGGTAGCGGGAGGGACTACGAGCAGTACTTC. This chain connects TRBV4-1 to TRBJ2-7; 11 nucleotides match TRBD2. This CDR3 region has 18 residues. Trimming removed 1 base from V and 3 bases from J; junction bases left unmatched: 11. Per the germline V gene, CDR1 is MGHRA and CDR2 is YSYEKL.

This clone was picked up a small number of times. The rearrangement uses TRBV5-1 and TRBJ1-1, with TRBD1 identical over 7 bases. The germline gives CDR1 SGHRS, CDR2 YFSETQ. This CDR3 is 15 amino acids long. Trimming removed 6 bases from V and 5 bases from J; junction bases left unmatched: 13. Here the CDR3 DNA reads TGCGCCAGCACCCCTGTAGGGGGCGCAGAGACTGAAGCTTTCTTT. Translation: CASTPVGGAETEAFF.

This clone has more than one count but fewer than ten. V is TRBV7-2 and J is TRBJ1-2; a possible D gene is TRBD1 (5 bases). The CDR3 is 14 amino acids. The V end was cut by 0 bases, the J end by 6 bases, with 11 bases between. Germline V CDR1 and CDR2: SGHTA, FQGNSA. The CDR3 region has the DNA TGTGCCAGCAGCTTAGCGTGGCAGGGAGATGGCTACACCTTC. It specifies CASSLAWQGDGYTF.

The chain combines TRBV5-6 with TRBJ2-1, with a tentative D call TRBD1 (6 bases). Trimming pared 4 bases from V and 4 bases from J, leaving 12 bases between. This CDR3 spans 14 amino acids. Germline lookup yields CDR1 SGHDT and CDR2 YYEEEE. DNA of the CDR3: TGTGCCAGCAGCCTAGGACAGTCTTACAATGAGCAGTTCTTC. Translating gives CASSLGQSYNEQFF.

A remark on this clone: This specimen includes other DNA sequences encoding the same CDR3. The genes are TRBV5-1 and TRBJ2-5, with 8 bases that match TRBD1. The CDR3 has 14 amino acids. The V and J ends lost 4 bases and 2 bases, in that order; junction bases with no gene match: 4. CDR1 and CDR2 from the germline V gene are SGHRS and YFSETQ. The CDR3 loop reads CASSPGQEQETQYF. The CDR3 DNA is TGCGCCAGCAGCCCGGGACAGGAACAAGAGACCCAGTACTTC.

The rearrangement links TRBV7-9 to TRBJ1-1; D is undetermined. The CDR3 runs to 14 residues. V was clipped by 0 bases and J by 1 base, with 6 bases between them. Germline CDR1 is SEHNR and CDR2 is FQNEAQ (reference sequence). The CDR3 DNA reads TGTGCCAGCAGCTTAGCCCTGACGAACACTGAAGCTTTCTTT. Translated, it gives CASSLALTNTEAFF.

The chain links TRBV27 to TRBJ1-5; TRBD1 might be the D (5 bases). CDR1 and CDR2 (germline): MNHEY, SMNVEV (reference sequence). Trimming cost V 6 bases and J 4 bases, with 7 bases left between them. The CDR3 loop spans 12 amino acids. CDR3 DNA sequence: TGTGCCAGCAGGGGGGGTAATCAGCCCCAGCATTTT. It translates to CASRGGNQPQHF.

The V and J genes are TRBV28 and TRBJ1-3; D gene unclear. From germline, CDR1 is MDHEN and CDR2 SYDVKM. Trimming took off 2 bases at V and 1 base at J, with 9 bases between the two ends. CDR3 length: 15 amino acids. CDR3 sequence: CASSLGDISGNTIYF. CDR3 nucleotide sequence: TGTGCCAGCAGTTTAGGGGATATATCTGGAAACACCATATATTTT.

The chain uses TRBV28 and TRBJ1-5; no definite D call. Germline V gene lookup returns CDR1 MDHEN and CDR2 SYDVKM. Trimming took off 3 bases at V and 3 bases at J, with 18 bases between the two ends. This CDR3 region has 17 residues. As DNA, the CDR3 is TGTGCCAGCAGTTTCGAGGTTTGGCGGGATTTCAATCAGCCCCAGCATTTT. It codes for CASSFEVWRDFNQPQHF.

The rearrangement uses TRBV27 and TRBJ1-1; unclear D gene. CDR3 length equals 13 residues. Per the germline V gene, CDR1 is MNHEY and CDR2 is SMNVEV (reference sequence). The germline V and J ends were trimmed by 3 bases and 8 bases, with 13 bases remaining between them. The chain's CDR3 is CASSFGQDKEAFF. In nucleotides, the CDR3 is TGTGCCAGCAGTTTCGGGCAGGATAAAGAAGCTTTCTTT.

This clone was detected once. V is TRBV15 and J is TRBJ2-1; TRBD2 matches 11 bases. From germline, CDR1 is LNHNV and CDR2 YYDKDF (reference sequence). V dropped 5 bases and J dropped 0; count of bases not matched to a gene: 3. The CDR3 is 16 residues long. The CDR3 loop is CATSSGTSGSYNEQFF. DNA for the CDR3: TGTGCCACCAGCTCCGGGACTAGCGGCTCCTACAATGAGCAGTTCTTC.

The chain links TRBV7-9 to TRBJ2-7; D not resolved. The CDR3 runs to 13 residues. Germline V CDR1 and CDR2: SEHNR, FQNEAQ (reference sequence). Trimming stripped 10 bases from V and 2 bases from J, with 15 bases between. The CDR3 is CAIAPITTYEQYF. For the CDR3, the DNA is TGTGCCATCGCGCCAATAACCACCTACGAGCAGTACTTC.

The chain combines TRBV28 with TRBJ2-3; D possibly corresponds to TRBD2 (5 bases). Trimming pared 3 bases from V and 5 bases from J, leaving 12 bases between. Germline CDR1 MDHEN, CDR2 SYDVKM. This CDR3 spans 14 amino acids. The chain's CDR3 is CASSLSGRGDTQYF. CDR3 in DNA: TGTGCCAGCAGTTTGTCCGGCCGGGGAGATACGCAGTATTTT.

This rearrangement joins TRBV5-1 to TRBJ2-7; TRBD2 agrees at 9 bases. The CDR3 consists of 13 residues. The germline V gene encodes CDR1 SGHRS and CDR2 YFSETQ. Trimming took 0 bases from V and 5 from J; bases not matched to a gene: 0. The chain's CDR3 is CASSLGLADEQYF. Here the CDR3 DNA reads TGCGCCAGCAGCTTGGGACTAGCGGACGAGCAGTACTTC.

The genes are TRBV2 and TRBJ2-7; D might be TRBD2 (5 bases). The CDR3 consists of 13 residues. Trimming stripped 8 bases from V and 2 bases from J, with 13 bases between. Germline values: CDR1 SNHLY, CDR2 FYNNEI. The CDR3: CASLGNRAYEQYF. DNA for the CDR3: TGTGCCAGCCTCGGGAACAGAGCCTACGAGCAGTACTTC.

The J gene is TRBJ2-2, the V gene TRBV4-1, with D perhaps being TRBD1 or TRBD2 (6 bases each). The V gene's germline CDR1 is MGHRA and CDR2 YSYEKL. Trimming cost V 1 base and J 5 bases, with 14 bases left between them. The CDR3 has 16 amino acids. The CDR3 bases are TGCGCCAGCAGCCAAGGGGGGGCCCAAGGAACCGGGGAGCTGTTTTTT. Encoded protein: CASSQGGAQGTGELFF.

This rearrangement joins TRBV27 to TRBJ2-1; D might be TRBD1 (6 bases). In germline, CDR1 is MNHEY, CDR2 SMNVEV (reference sequence). The CDR3 is made up of 13 amino acids. V lost 2 bases to trimming and J lost 7 bases, with 9 bases between them. The DNA of the CDR3 is TGTGCCAGCAGTTTAGAGAGGGGGAATGAGCAGTTCTTC. It specifies CASSLERGNEQFF.

The V gene is TRBV6-1, the J gene TRBJ1-5; 9 nucleotides line up with TRBD1. Germline assignment: CDR1 MNHNS and CDR2 SASEGT. Losses at the gene ends were 4 bases for V and 6 bases for J; bases not matched to a gene: 7. The CDR3 runs 15 residues. The CDR3 nucleotides are TGTGCCAGCAGTGGCTCGGGACAGGGCAGTCAGCCCCAGCATTTT. It encodes CASSGSGQGSQPQHF.

The chain employs TRBV2 and TRBJ1-6; D is perhaps TRBD1 (6 bases). Trimming took 4 bases from V and 15 from J, leaving 13 bases between them. The CDR3 is 12 residues long. Germline V gene data show CDR1 as SNHLY and CDR2 as FYNNEI. DNA of the CDR3: TGTGCCAGCAGTGGGCGGGGCAGGGGCCTCCACTTT. Amino acids: CASSGRGRGLHF.

This clone appeared a few times. V and J are TRBV4-2 and TRBJ1-1, with D possibly matching TRBD1 (5 bases). This CDR3 contains 12 residues. The germline CDR1 and CDR2 sequences are LGHNA and YNFKEQ. V lost 4 bases, J lost 7 bases, and 10 bases lay in between. CDR3: CASSPQGYEAFF. The CDR3 nucleotides are TGTGCCAGCAGCCCGCAGGGTTATGAAGCTTTCTTT.

The chain employs TRBV2 and TRBJ2-7; D may match TRBD1 or TRBD2 (5 bases each). Germline V CDR1 and CDR2: SNHLY, FYNNEI. The CDR3 spans 15 residues. V was clipped by 3 bases and J by 6 bases, with 18 bases between them. CDR3 in DNA: TGTGCCAGCAGTGAGGGGGACGGTGATCCAACCGAGCAGTACTTC. This codes for CASSEGDGDPTEQYF.

This clone came up a few times. The chain combines TRBV11-2 with TRBJ1-1; 8 bases are shared with TRBD1. CDR1 and CDR2 from the germline V gene are SGHAT and FQNNGV. V trimming: 4 bases; J trimming: 0 bases; junction bases outside the gene matches: 10. This CDR3 has 17 residues. This CDR3 is CASSSTTGEGLNTEAFF. DNA for the CDR3: TGTGCCAGCAGCTCGACGACAGGGGAGGGATTGAACACTGAAGCTTTCTTT. Drawing the rest from reference TRBV11-2 and TRBJ1-1, the complete variable domain is EAGVAQSPRYKIIEKRQSVAFWCNPISGHATLYWYQQILGQGPKLLIQFQNNGVVDDSQLPKDRFSAERLKGVDSTLKIQPAKLEDSAVYLCASSSTTGEGLNTEAFFGQGTRLTVV.